Below, one T cell receptor beta chain is given with its context. Its cognate antigen has yet to be identified. One base away there is no much larger clone; base qualities are not given. The data derive from a study of siplizumab effects on memory and regulatory T cells (dated by TCRdb to about 2019). In terms of the full investigation: The effect of the anti-CD2 antibody siplizumab on alloreactive T-cell subsets was examined in allogeneic mixed lymphocyte reactions constructed from human PBMCs.

Beyond this particular receptor, the publication reports: Whether proliferating Tregs from siplizumab cultures actually had suppressive function was not functionally confirmed. The cumulative frequency of alloreactive sequences that could be traced back to unstimulated CD4+ memory T cells was significantly reduced by siplizumab. For roughly 75-97% of proliferating CD4+ or CD8+ clones, no naive or memory phenotype could be assigned. Unstimulated naive T cells appeared to be more diverse than memory T cells, and naive cells seemed to make a substantial contribution to the alloresponse. Because sequences below about 10^-5 frequency were poorly captured, only a minor fraction of alloreactive clones could be mapped to unstimulated subsets. Of the alloreactive CD4+ clones that could be mapped, the Treg-derived share averaged approximately 67% with siplizumab compared with about 27% in control reactions.

Sorted unstimulated T cells and proliferating T cells recovered from mixed lymphocyte reactions were subjected to TCRbeta CDR3 sequencing. Fresh whole blood from about ten HLA-typed healthy donors served as the source for isolating PBMCs. Unstimulated CD4+ regulatory T cells were FACS-sorted to map the origin of alloreactive clones. V sheds 1 base and J sheds 3 bases, leaving 13 bases between their ends. Reading from cysteine to phenylalanine, the CDR3 counts 16 amino acids. Only the CDR3 DNA stays, 48 bases, in frame from base 1. According to the germline V gene, CDR1 reads LGHNA and CDR2 reads YNFKEQ. Library method: the immunoSEQ multiplex PCR assay. Roughly 10^5 TCR templates per sample were assayed on the deep sequencing platform. Genomic DNA extracted from sorted T cells was the material used for TCRbeta CDR3 sequencing. In the paper's pipeline: Clonal analysis of TCRbeta CDR3 data was done in the R programming language. Alloreactive CD4+ and CD8+ clones were defined by comparing unstimulated samples with post-reaction CFSE-low samples. Regulatory or non-regulatory origin was assigned to alloreactive CD4+ clones by matching of sequences to sorted unstimulated Treg and non-Treg repertoires. Held by TCRdb, this immuneACCESS table contains in-frame sequences only and omits some clones. Under half of the omission traces to an unresolved V gene where checked; the cause of the rest is unknown. For V, J and clone size, that table is used; D and trimming come from the DNA. This sample comprises under 100,000 clones, approximately 88% of them detected only once. The biggest ten clones account for over 1.5% of the sample.

Material: Tregs sorted from blood. The chain was built from TRBV4-2 and TRBJ1-5, with the D gene not clear enough to name. The sequence came from a human donor in good health. The CDR3 region reads CASSQVESVFNQPQHF. The base sequence is TGTGCCAGCAGCCAAGTGGAGTCAGTTTTCAATCAGCCCCAGCATTTT.